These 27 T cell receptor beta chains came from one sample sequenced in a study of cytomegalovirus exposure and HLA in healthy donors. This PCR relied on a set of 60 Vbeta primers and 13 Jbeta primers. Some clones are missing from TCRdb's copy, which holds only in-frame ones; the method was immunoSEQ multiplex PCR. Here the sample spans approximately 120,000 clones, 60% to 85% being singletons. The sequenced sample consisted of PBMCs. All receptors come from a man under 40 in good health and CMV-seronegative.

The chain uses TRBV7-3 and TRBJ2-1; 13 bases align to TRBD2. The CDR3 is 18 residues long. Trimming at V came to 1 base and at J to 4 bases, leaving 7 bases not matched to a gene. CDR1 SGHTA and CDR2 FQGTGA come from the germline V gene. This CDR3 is CASSLSPTSGGHYNEQFF. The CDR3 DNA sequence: TGTGCCAGCAGCTTAAGCCCGACTAGCGGGGGGCATTACAATGAGCAGTTCTTC. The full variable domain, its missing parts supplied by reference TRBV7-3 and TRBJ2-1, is GAGVSQTPSNKVTEKGKYVELRCDPISGHTALYWYRQSLGQGPEFLIYFQGTGAADDSGLPNDRFFAVRPEGSVSTLKIQRTERGDSAVYLCASSLSPTSGGHYNEQFFGPGTRLTVL.

The CDR3 reads CAISEGDRGLWEQYF. The DNA of the CDR3 is TGTGCCATCAGTGAAGGGGACAGGGGACTATGGGAGCAGTACTTC. The V and J genes are TRBV10-3 and TRBJ2-7; 10 positions agree with TRBD1. Trimming at V came to 3 bases and at J to 7 bases, leaving 9 bases not matched to a gene. Germline CDR1 reads ENHRY; CDR2 reads SYGVKD. The CDR3 has 15 amino acids.

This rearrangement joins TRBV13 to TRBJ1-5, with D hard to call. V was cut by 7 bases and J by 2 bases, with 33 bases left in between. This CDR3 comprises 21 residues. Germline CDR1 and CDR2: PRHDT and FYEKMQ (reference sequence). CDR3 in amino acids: CASTPGTSGPQPERGNQPQHF. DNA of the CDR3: TGTGCCAGCACCCCCGGAACTTCCGGGCCTCAACCCGAGCGGGGCAATCAGCCCCAGCATTTT.

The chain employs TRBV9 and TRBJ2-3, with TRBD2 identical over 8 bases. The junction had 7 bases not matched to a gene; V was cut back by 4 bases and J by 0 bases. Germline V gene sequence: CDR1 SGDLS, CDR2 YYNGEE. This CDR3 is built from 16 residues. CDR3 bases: TGTGCCAGCAGCCCCTCGGCTAGCGGGAGCACAGATACGCAGTATTTT. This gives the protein CASSPSASGSTDTQYF.

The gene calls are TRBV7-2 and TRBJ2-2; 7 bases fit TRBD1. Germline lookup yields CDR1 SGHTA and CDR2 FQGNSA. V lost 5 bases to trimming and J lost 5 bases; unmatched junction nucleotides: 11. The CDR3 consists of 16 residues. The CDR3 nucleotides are TGTGCCAGCAGCCTATTAGGACAGGTGGGAACCGGGGAGCTGTTTTTT. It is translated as CASSLLGQVGTGELFF.

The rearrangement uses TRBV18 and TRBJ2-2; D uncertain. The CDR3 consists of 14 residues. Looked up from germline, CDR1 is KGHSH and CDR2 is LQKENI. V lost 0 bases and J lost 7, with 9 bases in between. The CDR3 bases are TGTGCCAGCTCACCACCGGTCCCTATCGGGGAGCTGTTTTTT. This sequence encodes CASSPPVPIGELFF.

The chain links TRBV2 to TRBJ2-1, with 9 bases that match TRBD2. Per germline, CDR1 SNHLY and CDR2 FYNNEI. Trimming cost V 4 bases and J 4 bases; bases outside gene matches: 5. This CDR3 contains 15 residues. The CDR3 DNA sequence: TGTGCCAGCAGTGGCTTAGCGGGGGAGTACAATGAGCAGTTCTTC. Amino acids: CASSGLAGEYNEQFF.

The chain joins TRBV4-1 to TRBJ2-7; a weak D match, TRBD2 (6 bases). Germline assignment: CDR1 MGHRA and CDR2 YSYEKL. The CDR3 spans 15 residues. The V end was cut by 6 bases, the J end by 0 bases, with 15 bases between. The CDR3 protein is CASRPGPGSSYEQYF. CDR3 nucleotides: TGCGCCAGCAGACCGGGACCCGGGAGCTCCTACGAGCAGTACTTC.

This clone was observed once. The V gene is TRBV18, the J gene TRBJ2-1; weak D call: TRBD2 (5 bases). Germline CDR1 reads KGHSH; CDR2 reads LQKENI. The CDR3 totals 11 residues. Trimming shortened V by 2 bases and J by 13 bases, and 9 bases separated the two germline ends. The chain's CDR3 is CASSPIGDQFF. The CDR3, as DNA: TGTGCCAGCTCACCAATCGGGGATCAGTTCTTC.

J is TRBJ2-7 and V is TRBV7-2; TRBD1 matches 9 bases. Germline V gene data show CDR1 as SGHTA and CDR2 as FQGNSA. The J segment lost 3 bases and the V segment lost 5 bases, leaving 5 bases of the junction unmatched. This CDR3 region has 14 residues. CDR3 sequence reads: CASSLGTGNYEQYF. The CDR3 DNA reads TGTGCCAGCAGCCTCGGGACAGGGAACTACGAGCAGTACTTC.

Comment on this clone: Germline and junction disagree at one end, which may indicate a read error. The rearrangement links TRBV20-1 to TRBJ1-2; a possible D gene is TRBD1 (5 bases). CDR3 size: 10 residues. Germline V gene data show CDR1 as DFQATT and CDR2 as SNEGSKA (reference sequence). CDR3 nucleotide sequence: TGCAGTTATGGGGACTATGGCTACCCCTTC. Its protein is CSYGDYGYPF.

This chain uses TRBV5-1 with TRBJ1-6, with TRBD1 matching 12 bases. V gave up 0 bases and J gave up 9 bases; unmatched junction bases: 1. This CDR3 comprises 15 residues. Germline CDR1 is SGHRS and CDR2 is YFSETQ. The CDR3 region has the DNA TGCGCCAGCAGCTTGGGGGACAGGGGGCTTTCACCCCTCCACTTT. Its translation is CASSLGDRGLSPLHF.

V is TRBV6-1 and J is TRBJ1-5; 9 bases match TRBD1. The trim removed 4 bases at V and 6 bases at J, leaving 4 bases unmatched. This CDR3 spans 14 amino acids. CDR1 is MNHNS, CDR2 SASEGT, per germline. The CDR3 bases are TGTGCCAGCAGTGTACAGGGGGCCTCTCAGCCCCAGCATTTT. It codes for CASSVQGASQPQHF.

CDR3 residues: CSAGPLRGQETQYF. CDR3 in DNA: TGCAGCGCCGGCCCCCTTCGAGGCCAAGAGACCCAGTACTTC. J is TRBJ2-5 and V is TRBV29-1; D is undetermined. This CDR3 spans 14 amino acids. The germline V gene has CDR1 SQVTM and CDR2 ANQGSEA. V gave up 7 bases and J gave up 1 base, with 16 bases separating them.

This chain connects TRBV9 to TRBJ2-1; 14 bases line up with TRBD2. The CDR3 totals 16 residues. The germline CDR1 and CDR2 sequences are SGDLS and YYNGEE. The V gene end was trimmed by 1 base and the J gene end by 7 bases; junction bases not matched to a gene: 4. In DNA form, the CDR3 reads TGTGCCAGCAGCGTAAGTGGACTAGCGGGAGGTAATGAGCAGTTCTTC. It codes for CASSVSGLAGGNEQFF.

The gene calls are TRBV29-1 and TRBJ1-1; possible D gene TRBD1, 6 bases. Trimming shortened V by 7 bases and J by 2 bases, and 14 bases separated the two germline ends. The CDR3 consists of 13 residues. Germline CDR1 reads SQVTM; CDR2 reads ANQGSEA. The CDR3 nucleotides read TGCAGCGCTACCGGGGGGGCAAACACTGAAGCTTTCTTT. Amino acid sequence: CSATGGANTEAFF.

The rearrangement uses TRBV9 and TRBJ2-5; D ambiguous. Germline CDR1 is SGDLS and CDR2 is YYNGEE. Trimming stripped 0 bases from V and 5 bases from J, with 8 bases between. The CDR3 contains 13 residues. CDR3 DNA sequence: TGTGCCAGCAGCGTAGCGGGTTCCGAGACCCAGTACTTC. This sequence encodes CASSVAGSETQYF.

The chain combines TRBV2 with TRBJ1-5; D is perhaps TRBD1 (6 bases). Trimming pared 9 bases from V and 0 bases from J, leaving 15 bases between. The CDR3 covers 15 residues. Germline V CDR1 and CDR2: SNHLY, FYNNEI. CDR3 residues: CASGLPGVSNQPQHF. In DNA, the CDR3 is TGTGCCAGTGGTCTTCCAGGGGTTAGCAATCAGCCCCAGCATTTT.

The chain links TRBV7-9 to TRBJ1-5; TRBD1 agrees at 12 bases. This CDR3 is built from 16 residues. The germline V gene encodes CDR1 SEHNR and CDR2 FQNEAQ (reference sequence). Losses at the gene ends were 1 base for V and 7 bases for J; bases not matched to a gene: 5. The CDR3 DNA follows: TGTGCCAGCAGCTTAGGTGGGACAGGGGGCAGGCAGCCCCAGCATTTT. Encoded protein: CASSLGGTGGRQPQHF.

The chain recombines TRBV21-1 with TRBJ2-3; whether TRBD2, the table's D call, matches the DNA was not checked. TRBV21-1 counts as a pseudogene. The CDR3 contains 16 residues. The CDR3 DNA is TGTGCCAGCTCCGCGGTGGAAGCTTTAGGCACAGATACGCAGTATTTT. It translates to CASSAVEALGTDTQYF.

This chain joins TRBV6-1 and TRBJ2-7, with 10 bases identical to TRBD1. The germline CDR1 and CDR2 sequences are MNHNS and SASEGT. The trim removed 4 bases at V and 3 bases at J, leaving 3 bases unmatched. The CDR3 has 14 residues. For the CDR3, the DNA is TGTGCCAGCAGTGTGGGGGACAGGGGCTACGAGCAGTACTTC. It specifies CASSVGDRGYEQYF.

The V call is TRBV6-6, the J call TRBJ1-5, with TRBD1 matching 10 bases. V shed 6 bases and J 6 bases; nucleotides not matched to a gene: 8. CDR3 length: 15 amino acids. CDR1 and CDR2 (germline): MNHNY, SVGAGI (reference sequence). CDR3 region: CASRNGQGDGQPQHF. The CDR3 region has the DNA TGTGCCAGCAGGAATGGACAGGGGGACGGTCAGCCCCAGCATTTT.

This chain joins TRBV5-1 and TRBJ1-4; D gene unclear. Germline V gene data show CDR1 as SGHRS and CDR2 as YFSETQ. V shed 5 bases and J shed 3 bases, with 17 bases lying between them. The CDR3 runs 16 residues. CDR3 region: CASSGKSGVANEKLFF. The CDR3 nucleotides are TGCGCCAGCAGTGGGAAATCCGGGGTTGCTAATGAAAAACTGTTTTTT.

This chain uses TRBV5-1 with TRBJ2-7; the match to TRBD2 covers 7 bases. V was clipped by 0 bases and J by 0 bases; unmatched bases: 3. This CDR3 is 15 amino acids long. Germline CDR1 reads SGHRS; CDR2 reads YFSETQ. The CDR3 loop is CASSLGGGSSYEQYF. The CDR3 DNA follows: TGCGCCAGCAGCTTGGGGGGGGGAAGCTCCTACGAGCAGTACTTC.

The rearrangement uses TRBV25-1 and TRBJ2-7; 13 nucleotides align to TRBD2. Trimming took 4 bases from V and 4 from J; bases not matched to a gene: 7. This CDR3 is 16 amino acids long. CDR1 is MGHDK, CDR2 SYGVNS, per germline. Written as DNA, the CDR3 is TGTGCCAGCAGTGCGTCACTAGCGGGAGGGCCGTACGAGCAGTACTTC. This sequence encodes CASSASLAGGPYEQYF.

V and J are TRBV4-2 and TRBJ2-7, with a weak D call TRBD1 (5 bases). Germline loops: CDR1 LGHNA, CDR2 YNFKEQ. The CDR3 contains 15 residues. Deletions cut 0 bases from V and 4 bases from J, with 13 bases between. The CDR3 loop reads CASSQDSQGRYEQYF. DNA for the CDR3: TGTGCCAGCAGCCAAGATTCTCAGGGTCGGTACGAGCAGTACTTC.

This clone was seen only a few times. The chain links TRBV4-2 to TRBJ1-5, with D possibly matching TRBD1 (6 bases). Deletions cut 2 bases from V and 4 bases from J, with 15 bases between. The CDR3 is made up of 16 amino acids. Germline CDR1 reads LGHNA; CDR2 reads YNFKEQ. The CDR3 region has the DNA TGTGCCAGCAGCCAAAATACAGGGTACCCTAATCAGCCCCAGCATTTT. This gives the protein CASSQNTGYPNQPQHF.